This T cell receptor beta chain was obtained from a study of T cells in Graves' hyperthyroidism and ophthalmopathy. This clonotype was recorded at least ten times. The antigen is undetermined. Germline CDR1 reads SNHLY; CDR2 reads FYNNEI. The CDR3 has 13 residues. The trim removed 8 bases at V and 1 base at J, leaving 5 bases unmatched. Amplification of TCR beta CDR3 regions was performed using RNA transcripts as template. HTBI primers were the set used in a first-round RT-PCR of the TCR CDR3. MiXCR, run by TCRdb on the multiplex PCR reads, gives a single entry per CDR3 protein. In the table there are 400,000 to 550,000 distinct CDR3 sequences, roughly 25% of which are singletons. General observations from the study: Blood also carried most thyroid clonotypes expanded above 0.001.

The chain carries TRBV2 and TRBJ2-7; 7 positions match TRBD1. This TCR was recovered from a woman between 25 and 40 years old with Graves' ophthalmopathy. Sequencing was carried out using blood. CDR3 residues: CASCSGGSYEQYF. CDR3 sequence (DNA): TGTGCCAGCTGCTCAGGGGGATCCTACGAGCAGTACTTC.